The 19 T cell receptor beta chains below come from one sample, sequenced in a study of vaccination and CD4 T cells after COVID-19. The sample's treatment: roughly 11-day PBMC culture with coronavirus spike peptide pools or control peptides (ViraFEST assay). Researchers used the Oncomine TCR Beta short-read assay to sequence DNA from cultured CD4+ T cells. TCRdb re-called the PCR reads with MiXCR, one entry per CDR3 protein. This sample has about 9,700 distinct CDR3 sequences; around 49% occur once, and the top ten carry roughly 20%. These receptors' targets are unknown. Sequencing input: CD4+ T cells from blood, cultured in vitro. These receptor sequences come from a human donor who had recovered from COVID-19.

The sample holds a few counts of this clonotype. J is TRBJ1-5 and V is TRBV2; D remains unclear. The CDR3 sequence is 12 residues long. Germline-derived CDR1 and CDR2 are SNHLY and FYNNEI. V gave up 0 bases and J gave up 9 bases, with 6 bases separating them. The CDR3, as DNA: TGTGCCAGCAGTGAAGCGTTGTTGCCCCAGCATTTT. This gives the protein CASSEALLPQHF.

The CDR3 coding sequence is TGTGCCAGCAGTGAAGCGTGGGTCGGACTGTTTTTT. Its translation: CASSEAWVGLFF. The genes are TRBV6-1 and TRBJ1-4; D is undetermined. The CDR3 is 12 amino acids. V shed 0 bases and J shed 13 bases, with 9 bases lying between them. Germline V gene lookup returns CDR1 MNHNS and CDR2 SASEGT.

This clonotype came up a few times. This chain's CDR3 is CASSSGLAAQETQYF. The CDR3 region has the DNA TGTGCCAGCAGCTCGGGACTAGCGGCCCAAGAGACCCAGTACTTC. The chain joins TRBV7-9 to TRBJ2-5; 11 bases map to TRBD2. Germline V gives CDR1 SEHNR, CDR2 FQNEAQ (reference sequence). Trimming cost V 4 bases and J 1 base; bases outside gene matches: 2. The CDR3 has 15 amino acids.

The chain has TRBV4-3 and TRBJ1-2; a weak D match, TRBD1 (6 bases). V was clipped by 0 bases and J by 4 bases, with 12 bases between them. CDR1 and CDR2 (germline): LGHNA, YSLEER. This CDR3 spans 15 amino acids. The CDR3, as DNA: TGCGCCAGCAGCCAAGAACGGGGGCTTAGCTATGGCTACACCTTC. Translation gives CASSQERGLSYGYTF.

This chain connects TRBV7-9 to TRBJ1-3; weak D call: TRBD1 (5 bases). This CDR3 region has 13 residues. Trimming removed 3 bases from V and 4 bases from J, with 7 bases in between. Germline V lookup: CDR1 SEHNR, CDR2 FQNEAQ (reference sequence). CDR3 coding DNA: TGTGCCAGCAGCTTCGGGGCCGGAAACACCATATATTTT. Protein sequence: CASSFGAGNTIYF.

The sample holds a few counts of this clonotype. The chain uses TRBV12-3 or TRBV12-4 and TRBJ1-5; no definite D call. V lost 3 bases and J lost 0, with 21 bases in between. This CDR3 has 19 amino acids. The CDR3 is CASSFHLRASFNSNQPQHF. The CDR3 nucleotides read TGTGCCAGCAGTTTTCACCTCCGGGCCTCGTTTAATAGCAATCAGCCCCAGCATTTT.

This clonotype appeared a single time. This chain links TRBV5-1 with TRBJ1-2; D not resolved. CDR3 length equals 15 residues. Germline CDR1 is SGHRS and CDR2 is YFSETQ. V shed 0 bases and J shed 0 bases, with 9 bases lying between them. CDR3 sequence reads: CASSLEGSSNYGYTF. The DNA for the CDR3 is TGCGCCAGCAGCTTGGAAGGGTCTTCTAACTATGGCTACACCTTC. The full variable domain, in which reference TRBV5-1 and TRBJ1-2 provide the parts outside the CDR3, is KAGVTQTPRYLIKTRGQQVTLSCSPISGHRSVSWYQQTPGQGLQFLFEYFSETQRNKGNFPGRFSGRQFSNSRSEMNVSTLELGDSALYLCASSLEGSSNYGYTFGSGTRLTVV.

J is TRBJ2-1 and V is TRBV30; TRBD2 aligns across 10 bases. Germline CDR1 and CDR2: GTSNPN and SVGIG (reference sequence). CDR3 size: 13 residues. The J segment lost 9 bases and the V segment lost 3 bases, leaving 5 bases of the junction unmatched. CDR3 DNA: TGTGCCTGGAGCGCTAGCGGGGGCGGTGAGCAGTTCTTC. This codes for CAWSASGGGEQFF.

The chain carries TRBV29-1 and TRBJ1-1, with D perhaps matching TRBD1 (5 bases). Germline V CDR1 and CDR2: SQVTM, ANQGSEA. The CDR3 covers 13 residues. Trimming removed 4 bases at V and 4 bases at J, with 13 bases between. The CDR3 nucleotides read TGCAGCGTTGCCAGGGCGCTGGGCACTGAAGCTTTCTTT. It is translated as CSVARALGTEAFF.

CDR3 residues: CASLRGLSTDTQYF. The CDR3 DNA is TGTGCCAGCCTGCGCGGCCTCAGCACAGATACGCAGTATTTT. J is TRBJ2-3 and V is TRBV12-3 or TRBV12-4; no reliable D call. This CDR3 is 14 amino acids long. The V end was cut by 8 bases, the J end by 0 bases, with 12 bases between.

Regarding this clonotype: An end of the junction does not agree with germline; a read error may underlie this. The chain is built from TRBV20-1 and TRBJ2-1, with D perhaps matching TRBD1 (5 bases). Germline CDR1 reads DFQATT; CDR2 reads SNEGSKA (reference sequence). The CDR3 runs to 9 residues. This chain's CDR3 is CSAREGASF. In DNA form, the CDR3 reads TGCAGTGCTAGAGAAGGGGCTAGCTTC.

This clonotype came up a few times. CDR3 coding DNA: TGTGCCAGCAGCAAAGTTGTGACACGCACAGATACGCAGTATTTT. This encodes CASSKVVTRTDTQYF. The V call is TRBV21-1, the J call TRBJ2-3. TRBV21-1 corresponds to a pseudogene. The CDR3 is made up of 15 amino acids.

This chain links TRBV7-2 with TRBJ2-7; TRBD1 matches at 8 bases. CDR1 and CDR2 (germline): SGHTA, FQGNSA. The trim removed 3 bases at V and 6 bases at J, leaving 7 bases unmatched. The CDR3 is 14 residues long. The DNA of the CDR3 is TGTGCCAGCAGCTTTCAACAGGGGGGTTTCGAGCAGTACTTC. This translates into CASSFQQGGFEQYF.

This chain uses TRBV20-1 with TRBJ2-7; D is perhaps TRBD2 (6 bases). V was cut by 3 bases and J by 3 bases, with 12 bases left in between. There are 13 residues in the CDR3. Germline CDR1 reads DFQATT; CDR2 reads SNEGSKA (reference sequence). The CDR3 spells CSASKLAYYEQYF. The CDR3 region has the DNA TGCAGTGCTAGTAAACTAGCCTACTACGAGCAGTACTTC.

V usage is TRBV7-2 and J usage is TRBJ2-3, with D maybe TRBD2 (6 bases). V was trimmed by 7 bases and J by 2 bases, leaving 19 bases between them. CDR3 length: 16 amino acids. Germline loops: CDR1 SGHTA, CDR2 FQGNSA. CDR3 region: CASTLNLAGITDTQYF. CDR3 nucleotides: TGTGCCAGCACCTTGAACCTGGCGGGAATCACAGATACGCAGTATTTT.

The rearrangement uses TRBV24-1 and TRBJ2-1, with D tentatively TRBD2 (5 bases). V lost 3 bases to trimming and J lost 10 bases, with 24 bases between them. The CDR3 loop spans 17 amino acids. Germline V gives CDR1 KGHDR, CDR2 SFDVKD. Here the CDR3 reads CATSDPASISPPGEQFF. The CDR3 DNA sequence: TGTGCCACCAGTGATCCAGCTTCCATCTCCCCCCCGGGAGAGCAGTTCTTC.

V usage is TRBV9 and J usage is TRBJ1-6; D perhaps matches TRBD1 (5 bases). Germline CDR1 reads SGDLS; CDR2 reads YYNGEE. Deletions cut 3 bases from V and 7 bases from J, with 11 bases between. The CDR3 consists of 14 residues. CDR3 amino acids: CASSARGGNSPLHF. In DNA form, the CDR3 reads TGTGCCAGCAGCGCCCGTGGGGGGAATTCACCCCTCCACTTT.

The chain joins TRBV11-2 to TRBJ1-2; D not certain. The V end lost 0 bases, the J end lost 4 bases, and 12 bases lay between the germline ends. This CDR3 has 15 amino acids. The germline gives CDR1 SGHAT, CDR2 FQNNGV. Here the CDR3 DNA reads TGTGCCAGCAGCTTAGATTTTGGCACCCTCTATGGCTACACCTTC. It yields the protein CASSLDFGTLYGYTF.

A few counts support this clonotype. The gene calls are TRBV2 and TRBJ2-2, with TRBD1 matching 11 bases. The CDR3 sequence is 13 residues long. Germline loops: CDR1 SNHLY, CDR2 FYNNEI. The ends lost 7 bases at V and 6 bases at J; junction bases unmatched: 1. The DNA for the CDR3 is TGTGCCAGCAAGGGACAGGGGGCCGGGGAGCTGTTTTTT. Translated: CASKGQGAGELFF.